Listed below are T cell receptor beta chains from one sample, sequenced in a study of T cell responses to AZD1222 COVID-19 vaccine. Assay: immunoSEQ multiplex PCR; the TCRdb copy retains only in-frame clones and omits some. The sample contains 100,000 to 150,000 clones, around 90% of which appear only once. The specimen was peripheral blood, collected on day 0 of AZD1222 vaccination. The source of these receptors is an adult in good health. Each CDR3 is given with its conserved first and last residue. D genes are given only for firm matches. Clone size is stated in some rows and not others, as once, few, many or a class when expanded.

cdr3_nt cdr3_aa v_call clone_size d_call j_call
TGTGCCAGCAGCTTACAGGGGCGCTTGACTGAAGCTTTCTTT CASSLQGRLTEAFF TRBV7-2 few - TRBJ1-1
TGTGCCAGCGGGGTTTTGGGGAGCACAGATACGCAGTATTTT CASGVLGSTDTQYF TRBV6-5 - - TRBJ2-3
TGTGCCATCAGTGAGTCCCACAGCGCGAACACTGAAGCTTTCTTT CAISESHSANTEAFF TRBV10-3 - - TRBJ1-1
TGTGCCAGCAGCGCCCGTGGCTCCTACGAGCAGTACTTC CASSARGSYEQYF TRBV7-9 - - TRBJ2-7
TGTGCCAGCAGAGGGAGGGCCGCCGGGGAGCTGTTTTTT CASRGRAAGELFF TRBV13 - TRBD2 TRBJ2-2
TGTGCCATCAGTGTATCGGTGCTAGCGGGACACGAGCAGTACTTC CAISVSVLAGHEQYF TRBV10-3 - TRBD2 TRBJ2-7
TGTGCCAGCAGCACCCAGGGGGCTGACACTGAAGCTTTCTTT CASSTQGADTEAFF TRBV5-5 - TRBD1 TRBJ1-1
TGTGCCAGCAGCCAAGATCTGTTAGACTTCCCGTACAATGAGCAGTTCTTC CASSQDLLDFPYNEQFF TRBV3-1/TRBV3-2 - - TRBJ2-1
TGTGCCAGCAGTTCGGCAGGGAGAGGTTACGAGCAGTACTTC CASSSAGRGYEQYF TRBV6-2/TRBV6-3 - - TRBJ2-7
TGTGCCAGCAGCCCACCCGACGGGGTCGGGGAGCTGTTTTTT CASSPPDGVGELFF TRBV11-3 - - TRBJ2-2
TGTGCTAGCAGCCTACAGGAGAACACTGAAGCTTTCTTT CASSLQENTEAFF TRBV7-7 - - TRBJ1-1
TGTGCCAGCAGTGAAGGAGAACCGCCTCAAGAGACCCAGTACTTC CASSEGEPPQETQYF TRBV2 - - TRBJ2-5
TGTGCCAGCAGTGAAGCGGGACCCTATGGCTACACCTTC CASSEAGPYGYTF TRBV2 - - TRBJ1-2
TGTGCCAGCAGCGTAGAGGGACAGTATAATTCACCCCTCCACTTT CASSVEGQYNSPLHF TRBV9 - TRBD1 TRBJ1-6
TGCGCCAGCAGCTTTGATATAACTAGCGGGGTGAACTACAATGAGCAGTTCTTC CASSFDITSGVNYNEQFF TRBV5-1 - TRBD2 TRBJ2-1
TGCGCCAGCAGGTTTGAGAGTTACACTGAAGCTTTCTTT CASRFESYTEAFF TRBV5-1 - - TRBJ1-1
TGTGCCAGCAGCCGGACCGATTACGAGCAGTACTTC CASSRTDYEQYF TRBV28 - - TRBJ2-7
TGTGCCAGCAGCCCGGACAGGGGGTCTGAAAAACTGTTTTTT CASSPDRGSEKLFF TRBV7-2 - TRBD1 TRBJ1-4
TGTGCCAGCAGTGAACTACAGAGCTCCAACATTCAGTACTTC CASSELQSSNIQYF TRBV2 - - TRBJ2-4
TGTGCCACCCAGCAGCGAGGAGGTGGAAACACCATATATTTT CATQQRGGGNTIYF TRBV19 - - TRBJ1-3